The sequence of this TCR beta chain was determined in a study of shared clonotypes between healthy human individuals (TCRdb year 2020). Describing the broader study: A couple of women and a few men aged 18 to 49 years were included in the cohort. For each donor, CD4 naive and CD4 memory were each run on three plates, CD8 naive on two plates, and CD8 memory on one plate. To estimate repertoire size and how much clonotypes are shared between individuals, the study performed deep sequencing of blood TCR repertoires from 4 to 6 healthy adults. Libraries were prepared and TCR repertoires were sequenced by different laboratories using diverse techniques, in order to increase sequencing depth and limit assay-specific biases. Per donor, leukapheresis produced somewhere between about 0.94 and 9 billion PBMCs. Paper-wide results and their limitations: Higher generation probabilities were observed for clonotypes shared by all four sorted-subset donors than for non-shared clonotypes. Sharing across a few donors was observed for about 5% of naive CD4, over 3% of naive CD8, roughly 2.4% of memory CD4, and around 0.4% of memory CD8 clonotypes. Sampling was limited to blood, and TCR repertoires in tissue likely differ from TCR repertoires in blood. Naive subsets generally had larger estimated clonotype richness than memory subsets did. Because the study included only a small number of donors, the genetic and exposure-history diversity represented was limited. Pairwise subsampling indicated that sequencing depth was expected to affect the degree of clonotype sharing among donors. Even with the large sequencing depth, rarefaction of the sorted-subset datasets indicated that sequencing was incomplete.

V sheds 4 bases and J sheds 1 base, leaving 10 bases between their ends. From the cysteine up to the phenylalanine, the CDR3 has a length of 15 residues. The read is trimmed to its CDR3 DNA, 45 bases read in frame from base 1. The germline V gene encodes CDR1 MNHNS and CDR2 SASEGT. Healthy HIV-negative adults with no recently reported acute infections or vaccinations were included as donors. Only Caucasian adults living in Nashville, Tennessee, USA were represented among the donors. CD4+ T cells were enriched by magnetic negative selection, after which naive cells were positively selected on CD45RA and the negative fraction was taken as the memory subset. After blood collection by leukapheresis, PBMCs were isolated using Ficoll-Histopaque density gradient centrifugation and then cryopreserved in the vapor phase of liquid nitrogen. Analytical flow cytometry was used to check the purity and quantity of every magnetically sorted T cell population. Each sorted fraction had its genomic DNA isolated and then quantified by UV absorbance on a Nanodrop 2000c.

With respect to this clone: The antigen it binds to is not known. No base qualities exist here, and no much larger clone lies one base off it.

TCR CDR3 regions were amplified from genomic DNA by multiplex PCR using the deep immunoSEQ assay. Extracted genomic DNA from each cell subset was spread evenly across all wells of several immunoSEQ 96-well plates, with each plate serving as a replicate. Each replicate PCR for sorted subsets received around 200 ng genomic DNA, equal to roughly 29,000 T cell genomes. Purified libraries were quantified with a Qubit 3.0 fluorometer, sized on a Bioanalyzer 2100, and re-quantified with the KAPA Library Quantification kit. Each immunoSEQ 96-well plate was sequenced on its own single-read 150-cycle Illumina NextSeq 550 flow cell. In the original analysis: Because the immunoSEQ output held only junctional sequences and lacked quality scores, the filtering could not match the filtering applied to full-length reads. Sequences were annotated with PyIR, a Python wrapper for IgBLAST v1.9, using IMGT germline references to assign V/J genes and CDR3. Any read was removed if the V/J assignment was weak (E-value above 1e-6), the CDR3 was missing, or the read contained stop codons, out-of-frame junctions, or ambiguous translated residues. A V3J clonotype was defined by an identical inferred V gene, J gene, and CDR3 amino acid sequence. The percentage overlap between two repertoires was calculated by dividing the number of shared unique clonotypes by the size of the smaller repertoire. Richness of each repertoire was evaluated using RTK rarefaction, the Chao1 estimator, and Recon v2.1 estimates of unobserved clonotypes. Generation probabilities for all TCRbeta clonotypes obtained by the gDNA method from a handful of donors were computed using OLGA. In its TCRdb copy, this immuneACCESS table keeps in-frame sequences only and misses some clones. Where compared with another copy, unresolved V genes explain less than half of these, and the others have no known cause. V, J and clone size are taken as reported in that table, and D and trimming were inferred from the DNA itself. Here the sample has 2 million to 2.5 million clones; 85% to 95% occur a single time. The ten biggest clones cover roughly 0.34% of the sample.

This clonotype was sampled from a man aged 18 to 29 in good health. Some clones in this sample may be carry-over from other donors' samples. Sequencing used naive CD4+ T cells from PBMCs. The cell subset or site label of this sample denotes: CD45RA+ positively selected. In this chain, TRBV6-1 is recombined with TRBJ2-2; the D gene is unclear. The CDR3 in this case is CASSVAERNTGELFF. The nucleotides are TGTGCCAGCAGTGTGGCCGAACGGAACACCGGGGAGCTGTTTTTT.